Sequencing of this T cell receptor (beta chain) was carried out in a study of shared clonotypes between healthy human individuals. Study details: Each donor had three CD4 naive, three CD4 memory, two CD8 naive and one CD8 memory plate. Findings and caveats of the study: Memory subsets generally showed lower estimated richness than naive subsets. Even with large depth, rarefaction showed that sorted-subset sequencing was incomplete.

V gave up 10 bases and J gave up 3 bases; unmatched junction bases: 7. Germline CDR1 is MNHEY and CDR2 is SMNVEV (reference sequence). This CDR3 is 13 amino acids long. The data were produced by immunoSEQ multiplex PCR, yet TCRdb's version contains in-frame clones alone and is incomplete. The repertoire consists of about 1,900,000 clones, with about 95% occurring once and the leading ten covering less than 1.5%. As for this clone: As yet, its antigen is unknown.

The naive CD8 fraction comprised CD45RO-negative cells positively selected for CCR7 and excluded terminally differentiated effector memory CD45RA+ cells. Each sample came from a Caucasian adult donor living in Nashville, Tennessee. J is TRBJ2-7 and V is TRBV27; 9 bases line up with TRBD2. What was sequenced was naive CD8+ T cells sorted from blood. This TCR derives from a man aged 18 to 30 in good health. CDR3 sequence reads: CATGREGRYEQYF. CDR3 coding DNA: TGTGCCACGGGGCGGGAGGGCCGCTACGAGCAGTACTTC.